A selection of T cell receptor beta chains follows, all from one sample in a study of shared clonotypes between healthy human individuals. The protocol was immunoSEQ multiplex PCR, while the TCRdb copy is restricted to in-frame clones and leaves out a portion. The data contain fewer than 1 million clones, roughly 96% of them singletons. The sequenced sample consisted of naive CD8+ T cells sorted from blood. The origin of the receptors is a man aged 25-45 years in good health. The CDR3 runs from the conserved cysteine through the conserved F or W. D genes are given only for firm matches. Some rows have no size entry. The others give once, few or many, or a class for an expanded clone.

cdr3_length	clone_size	v_call	j_call	d_call	cdr3_aa	cdr3_nt
14	.	TRBV27	TRBJ2-7	TRBD1	CASSQGQVGYEQYF	TGTGCCAGCAGCCAAGGACAGGTGGGCTACGAGCAGTACTTC
14	.	TRBV27	TRBJ2-7	TRBD1	CASSGDRGPYEQYF	TGTGCCAGCAGTGGGGACAGGGGGCCCTACGAGCAGTACTTC
15	.	TRBV18	TRBJ2-5	.	CASSPSASAFETQYF	TGTGCCAGCTCACCATCGGCTAGCGCGTTCGAGACCCAGTACTTC
14	.	TRBV27	TRBJ1-5	.	CASRKEGRNQPQHF	TGTGCCAGCAGAAAAGAGGGTCGCAATCAGCCCCAGCATTTT
15	.	TRBV6-5	TRBJ2-3	TRBD1	CASSPGTGATDTQYF	TGTGCCAGCAGTCCCGGGACAGGGGCCACAGATACGCAGTATTTT
14	.	TRBV27	TRBJ1-2	.	CASSQQGFRYGYTF	TGTGCCAGCAGTCAACAGGGTTTTCGCTATGGCTACACCTTC
14	.	TRBV5-4	TRBJ2-2	.	CASSFEVGAGELFF	TGTGCCAGCAGCTTCGAGGTTGGAGCCGGGGAGCTGTTTTTT
12	.	TRBV10-3	TRBJ1-2	.	CAITGDYYGYTF	TGTGCCATCACCGGGGACTACTATGGCTACACCTTC
14	once	TRBV9	TRBJ2-7	TRBD1	CASSPDRGTYEQYF	TGTGCCAGCAGCCCCGACAGGGGTACCTACGAGCAGTACTTC
14	.	TRBV28	TRBJ2-7	TRBD2	CASSLAGGRYEQYF	TGTGCCAGCAGTTTAGCGGGAGGACGTTACGAGCAGTACTTC
15	.	TRBV7-9	TRBJ2-1	.	CASSYTPGGHNEQFF	TGTGCCAGCAGCTACACGCCCGGAGGTCACAATGAGCAGTTCTTC
17	once	TRBV7-6	TRBJ1-5	.	CASSLGKTTASNQPQHF	TGTGCCAGCAGCTTAGGTAAAACGACAGCGAGCAATCAGCCCCAGCATTTT
15	.	TRBV4-1	TRBJ1-1	.	CASSQEEVINTEAFF	TGCGCCAGCAGCCAAGAGGAGGTTATTAACACTGAAGCTTTCTTT
13	.	TRBV27	TRBJ2-7	.	CASSLLLGGEQYF	TGTGCCAGCAGTCTCCTTTTGGGTGGGGAGCAGTACTTC
11	.	TRBV7-9	TRBJ1-2	.	CASSLVHGYTF	TGTGCCAGCAGCTTGGTACACGGCTACACCTTC
13	.	TRBV19	TRBJ2-7	.	CASSRERGREQYF	TGTGCCAGTAGTAGAGAGAGGGGACGCGAGCAGTACTTC
16	.	TRBV21-1	TRBJ2-2	.	CASSKGSQMGSGELFF	TGTGCCAGCAGCAAGGGGAGTCAGATGGGCTCCGGGGAGCTGTTTTTT
13	.	TRBV6-6	TRBJ2-3	.	CASRLYLADTQYF	TGTGCCAGCAGGCTTTATTTGGCAGATACGCAGTATTTT
13	.	TRBV7-9	TRBJ2-1	.	CASSLADGNEQFF	TGTGCCAGCAGCCTCGCAGACGGGAATGAGCAGTTCTTC
15	.	TRBV4-1	TRBJ2-3	TRBD1	CASRPQGIFTDTQYF	TGCGCCAGCAGACCACAGGGGATTTTCACAGATACGCAGTATTTT
15	.	TRBV10-3	TRBJ2-3	TRBD2	CAISAPREGRDTQYF	TGTGCCATCAGCGCCCCCCGGGAGGGCAGGGATACGCAGTATTTT
16	.	TRBV7-2	TRBJ2-7	TRBD2	CASSWTGLAGVSEQYF	TGTGCCAGCAGCTGGACGGGACTAGCGGGAGTAAGCGAGCAGTACTTC